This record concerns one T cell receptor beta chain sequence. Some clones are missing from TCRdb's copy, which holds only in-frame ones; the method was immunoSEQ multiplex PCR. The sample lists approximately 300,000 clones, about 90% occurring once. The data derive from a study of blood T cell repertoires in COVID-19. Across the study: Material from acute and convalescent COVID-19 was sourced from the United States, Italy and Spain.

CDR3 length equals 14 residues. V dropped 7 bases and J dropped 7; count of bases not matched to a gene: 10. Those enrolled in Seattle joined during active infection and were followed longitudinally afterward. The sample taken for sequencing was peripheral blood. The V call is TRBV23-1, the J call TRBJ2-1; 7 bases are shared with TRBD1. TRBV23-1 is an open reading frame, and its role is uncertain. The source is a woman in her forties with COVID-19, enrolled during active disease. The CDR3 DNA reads TGCGCCAGCACCGACAGGGTTAGAAGGAATGAGCAGTTCTTC. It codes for CASTDRVRRNEQFF.